This T cell receptor (beta chain) is drawn from a study of graft-versus-host responses after intestinal transplantation. Study-level information: Each recipient received a multivisceral, liver-intestinal, or isolated intestinal graft. General observations from the study: Present in recipient marrow, GvH clones included some that appeared first in ileum or blood.

As for this clone: Its matching antigen is unknown.

Germline CDR1 and CDR2: MDHEN and SYDVKM. V lost 6 bases, J lost 6 bases, and 14 bases lay in between. CDR3 length: 13 residues. Measured with immunoSEQ multiplex PCR; TCRdb has only the in-frame clones, and not every one. The repertoire holds fewer than 20,000 clones, approximately 95% seen once, with 0.65% to 1% in the top ten. The chain uses TRBV28 and TRBJ1-1; D unclear. The sequences come from PBMCs, collected 23 days after intestinal transplant. The clonotype originates from a human patient who received an intestinal transplant, so some T cells may come from the graft donor. In DNA, the CDR3 is TGTGCCAGCAGCCAAAACACACAGTCTGAAGCTTTCTTT. Protein: CASSQNTQSEAFF. The entire variable domain, with the rest obtained from reference TRBV28 and TRBJ1-1, is as follows: DVKVTQSSRYLVKRTGEKVFLECVQDMDHENMFWYRQDPGLGLRLIYFSYDVKMKEKGDIPEGYSVSREKKERFSLILESASTNQTSMYLCASSQNTQSEAFFGQGTRLTVV.